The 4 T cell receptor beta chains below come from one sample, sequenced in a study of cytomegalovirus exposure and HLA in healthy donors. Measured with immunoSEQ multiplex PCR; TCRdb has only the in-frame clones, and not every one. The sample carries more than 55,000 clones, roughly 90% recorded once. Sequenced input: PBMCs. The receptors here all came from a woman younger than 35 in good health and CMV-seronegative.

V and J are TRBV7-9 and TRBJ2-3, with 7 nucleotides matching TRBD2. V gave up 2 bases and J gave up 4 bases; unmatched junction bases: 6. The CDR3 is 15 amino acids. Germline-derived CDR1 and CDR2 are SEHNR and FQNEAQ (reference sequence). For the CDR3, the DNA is TGTGCCAGCAGCTTAATTGGGGGGGTCGCAGATACGCAGTATTTT. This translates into CASSLIGGVADTQYF.

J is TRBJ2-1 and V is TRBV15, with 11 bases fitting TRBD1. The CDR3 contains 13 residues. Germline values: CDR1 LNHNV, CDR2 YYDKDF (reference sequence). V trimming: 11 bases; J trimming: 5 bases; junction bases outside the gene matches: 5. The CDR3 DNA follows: TGTGCCTTCGGACAGGGGGCGAACAATGAGCAGTTCTTC. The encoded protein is CAFGQGANNEQFF.

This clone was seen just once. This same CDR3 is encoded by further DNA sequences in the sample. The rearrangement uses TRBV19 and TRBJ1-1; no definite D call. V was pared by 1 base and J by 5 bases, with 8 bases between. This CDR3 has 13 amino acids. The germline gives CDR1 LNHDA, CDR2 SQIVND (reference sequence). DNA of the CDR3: TGTGCCAGTAGTATAGGTGGCGGTACTGAAGCTTTCTTT. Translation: CASSIGGGTEAFF.

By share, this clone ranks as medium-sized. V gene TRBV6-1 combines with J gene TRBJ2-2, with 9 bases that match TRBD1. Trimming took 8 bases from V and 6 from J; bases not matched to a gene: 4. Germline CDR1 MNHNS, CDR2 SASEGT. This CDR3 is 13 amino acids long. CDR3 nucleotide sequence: TGTGCCAGCGCGGGACAGGGCCCCGGGGAGCTGTTTTTT. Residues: CASAGQGPGELFF.